The 21 T cell receptor beta chains reported below all come from one sample, sequenced in a study of CD8 T cells in ankylosing spondylitis. MiXCR was run by TCRdb on the 5' RACE reads, yielding one entry per CDR3 protein. Of under 300,000 distinct CDR3 sequences listed, 7.5% to 9% are singletons. The specimen sequenced was blood, either unsorted or a sorted T cell fraction (not recorded which). Receptors originate from a male donor with ankylosing spondylitis or in good health (not recorded which).

This clonotype appeared many times. The chain uses TRBV7-2 and TRBJ1-1; no clear D gene. The V and J ends lost 5 bases and 6 bases respectively, with 19 bases between them. The CDR3 sequence is 15 residues long. Germline V gene sequence: CDR1 SGHTA, CDR2 FQGNSA. The CDR3 sequence is CASSLMGTEPSEAFF. For the CDR3, the DNA is TGTGCCAGCAGCCTTATGGGAACAGAACCCTCTGAAGCTTTCTTT.

This clonotype was found a few times. The chain joins TRBV12-3 or TRBV12-4 to TRBJ2-7; perhaps D is TRBD1 or TRBD2 (5 bases each). The CDR3 length is 13 residues. Deletions cut 4 bases from V and 2 bases from J, with 9 bases between. The CDR3 bases are TGTGCCAGCAGTTCAGGGAGAACCTACGAGCAGTACTTC. Translated: CASSSGRTYEQYF.

This clonotype was recorded many times. DNA of the CDR3: TGCGCCAGCAGCCAAGGGCCCGTCAACACTGAAGCTTTCTTT. This encodes CASSQGPVNTEAFF. This chain joins TRBV4-1 and TRBJ1-1; D call uncertain. V lost 1 base and J 2 bases, leaving 8 bases between the germline ends. The germline gives CDR1 MGHRA, CDR2 YSYEKL. This CDR3 region has 14 residues.

This clonotype was found a few times. The V call is TRBV7-6, the J call TRBJ1-4, with D hard to call. The V gene lost 0 bases and the J gene lost 3 bases, with 11 bases spanning the gap. Germline CDR1 is SGHVS and CDR2 is FNYEAQ. The CDR3 loop spans 16 amino acids. CDR3 nucleotide sequence: TGTGCCAGCAGCTTAGCGGCGGGGAGTCCTAATGAAAAACTGTTTTTT. As protein: CASSLAAGSPNEKLFF.

This clonotype was seen ten or more times. The chain is built from TRBV5-6 and TRBJ1-2, with D tentatively TRBD1 (6 bases). V lost 1 base and J 8 bases, leaving 18 bases between the germline ends. The V gene's germline CDR1 is SGHDT and CDR2 YYEEEE. The CDR3 sequence is 15 residues long. Here the CDR3 reads CASSLKLQDSRGYTF. CDR3 nucleotides: TGTGCCAGCAGCTTGAAACTTCAGGACAGCCGGGGCTACACCTTC.

This clonotype was seen repeatedly, ten times or more. V gene TRBV7-9 combines with J gene TRBJ2-3, with 7 bases that match TRBD2. The J segment lost 3 bases and the V segment lost 5 bases, leaving 11 bases of the junction unmatched. CDR1 is SEHNR and CDR2 is FQNEAQ in the germline V gene (reference sequence). This CDR3 has 16 residues. This CDR3 reads CASSGPRTSGTDTQYF. The DNA of the CDR3 is TGTGCCAGCAGCGGACCGCGGACTAGTGGAACAGATACGCAGTATTTT.

This clonotype was recorded a few times. The chain carries TRBV6-1 and TRBJ2-7; possible D gene TRBD2, 6 bases. CDR3 size: 14 residues. Germline-derived CDR1 and CDR2 are MNHNS and SASEGT. Trimming shortened V by 6 bases and J by 4 bases, and 16 bases separated the two germline ends. CDR3 protein: CASRGGPPRYEQYF. The CDR3 DNA sequence: TGTGCCAGCAGGGGGGGACCGCCGCGGTACGAGCAGTACTTC.

This clonotype came up many times. The chain recombines TRBV12-3 or TRBV12-4 with TRBJ1-1, with a weak D call TRBD1 (6 bases). The CDR3 is 17 amino acids. The germline V and J ends were trimmed by 5 bases and 0 bases, with 19 bases remaining between them. Written as DNA, the CDR3 is TGTGCCAGCAGTCCACAGGGATTTGGATCTTTGAACACTGAAGCTTTCTTT. Its protein is CASSPQGFGSLNTEAFF.

This clonotype was recorded at least ten times. The genes are TRBV6-1 and TRBJ2-1, with no clear D. Between the trimmed V and J ends, which lost 6 bases and 0 bases, there was a span of 12 bases. CDR3 length: 15 residues. Germline CDR1 and CDR2: MNHNS and SASEGT. DNA for the CDR3: TGTGCCAGCAGCCCAGCCCACAGCTCCTACAATGAGCAGTTCTTC. Protein product: CASSPAHSSYNEQFF.

This clonotype appeared many times. The chain links TRBV2 to TRBJ2-2; D is ambiguous. Trimming shortened V by 4 bases and J by 6 bases, and 6 bases separated the two germline ends. Looked up from germline, CDR1 is SNHLY and CDR2 is FYNNEI. The CDR3 covers 12 residues. The CDR3 reads CASSVASGELFF. The CDR3 DNA follows: TGTGCCAGCAGTGTAGCTTCCGGGGAGCTGTTTTTT.

This clonotype appeared many times. This sequence joins TRBV7-2 and TRBJ2-4, with TRBD1 as a possible D gene (5 bases). The CDR3 is 13 amino acids. Germline lookup yields CDR1 SGHTA and CDR2 FQGNSA. V was pared by 5 bases and J by 6 bases, with 11 bases between. Here the CDR3 reads CASSLTDRNIQYF. The DNA of the CDR3 is TGTGCCAGCAGCCTCACCGACAGAAACATTCAGTACTTC.

This clonotype was seen repeatedly, ten times or more. The V and J genes are TRBV7-2 and TRBJ1-2; 7 positions agree with TRBD1. The CDR3 totals 15 residues. V shed 6 bases and J 4 bases; nucleotides not matched to a gene: 11. The germline V gene encodes CDR1 SGHTA and CDR2 FQGNSA. The CDR3 loop reads CASSPGGTRGYGYTF. As DNA, the CDR3 is TGTGCCAGCAGTCCAGGGGGGACCCGAGGCTATGGCTACACCTTC.

The table lists this clonotype with many counts. The rearrangement joins TRBV20-1 to TRBJ2-7, with D perhaps TRBD1 (5 bases). The V end lost 5 bases, the J end lost 5 bases, and 10 bases lay between the germline ends. The CDR3 covers 11 residues. Germline V CDR1 and CDR2: DFQATT, SNEGSKA (reference sequence). CDR3 protein: CSAGQGDEQYF. For the CDR3, the DNA is TGCAGTGCTGGGCAAGGGGACGAGCAGTACTTC.

This clonotype was detected ten times or more. The CDR3 bases are TGTGCCAGCAGCTTAGCCCTAGCGGGAGGGCCCTACAATGAGCAGTTCTTC. Translated: CASSLALAGGPYNEQFF. This chain uses TRBV7-8 with TRBJ2-1; TRBD2 aligns across 12 bases. Germline lookup yields CDR1 SGHVS and CDR2 FQNEAQ. Trimming removed 0 bases from V and 2 bases from J; junction bases left unmatched: 2. This CDR3 is built from 17 residues.

Ten or more counts support this clonotype. The V call is TRBV6-5, the J call TRBJ2-2, with D hard to call. The CDR3 is 12 residues long. Trimming shortened V by 6 bases and J by 3 bases, and 5 bases separated the two germline ends. Per germline, CDR1 MNHEY and CDR2 SVGAGI. The CDR3 DNA reads TGTGCCAGCAGGCGACACACCGGGGAGCTGTTTTTT. Protein: CASRRHTGELFF.

The chain links TRBV7-9 to TRBJ2-1; D is ambiguous. There are 16 residues in the CDR3. Germline CDR1 SEHNR, CDR2 FQNEAQ (reference sequence). Trimming stripped 4 bases from V and 0 bases from J, with 13 bases between. The CDR3 is CASSSLPSGSYNEQFF. The CDR3 DNA follows: TGTGCCAGCAGCTCCCTCCCGTCCGGCTCCTACAATGAGCAGTTCTTC.

The chain has TRBV15 and TRBJ2-1; the match to TRBD2 covers 9 bases. CDR1 is LNHNV, CDR2 YYDKDF, per germline (reference sequence). CDR3 length: 15 residues. J gave up 3 bases and V 5 bases, and 5 bases lay outside the gene matches. CDR3 bases: TGTGCCACCAGCCTGACTAGCGGACACTACAATGAGCAGTTCTTC. Protein: CATSLTSGHYNEQFF.

This clonotype was found many times. This chain links TRBV5-1 with TRBJ1-1; 8 bases fit TRBD1. The V gene's germline CDR1 is SGHRS and CDR2 YFSETQ. The V segment lost 4 bases and the J segment 1 base; nucleotides outside the gene matches: 6. The length of the CDR3 is 15 residues. Here the CDR3 reads CASSPLGQANTEAFF. In DNA form, the CDR3 reads TGCGCCAGCAGCCCCCTGGGACAGGCGAACACTGAAGCTTTCTTT.

This clonotype was detected ten times or more. As DNA, the CDR3 is TGCAGCGTCGCCAGGGCAAATGAAAAACTGTTTTTT. It codes for CSVARANEKLFF. The J gene is TRBJ1-4, the V gene TRBV29-1; a weak D match, TRBD1 (5 bases). CDR3 length equals 12 residues. The germline CDR1 and CDR2 sequences are SQVTM and ANQGSEA. Trimming left V 6 bases short and J 5 bases short, with 10 bases between.

The gene calls are TRBV7-2 and TRBJ2-1, with D perhaps matching TRBD1 (5 bases). The CDR3 extends over 16 amino acids. Trimming left V 2 bases short and J 2 bases short, with 13 bases between. CDR1 is SGHTA, CDR2 FQGNSA, per germline. CDR3 DNA sequence: TGTGCCAGCAGCTTAAAGGCAGGGATACCCTACAATGAGCAGTTCTTC. As protein: CASSLKAGIPYNEQFF. Together with reference TRBV7-2 and TRBJ2-1, the CDR3 gives the full variable domain: GAGVSQSPSNKVTEKGKDVELRCDPISGHTALYWYRQSLGQGLEFLIYFQGNSAPDKSGLPSDRFSAERTGGSVSTLTIQRTQQEDSAVYLCASSLKAGIPYNEQFFGPGTRLTVL.

At least ten counts were recorded for this clonotype. The CDR3 region is CASSGLAGVGNTQYF. The CDR3 nucleotides are TGTGCCAGTAGTGGACTAGCGGGAGTGGGAAATACGCAGTATTTT. V is TRBV19 and J is TRBJ2-3; 13 nucleotides line up with TRBD2. The V gene's germline CDR1 is LNHDA and CDR2 SQIVND (reference sequence). Germline trimming cut 5 bases from V and 7 bases from J; bases unmatched to any gene: 6. This CDR3 region has 15 residues.